This TCR beta chain emerged from a study of T-cell reconstitution after alpha-beta-depleted transplantation in children. CDR3 length: 16 amino acids. V lost 1 base and J lost 9; bases outside the gene matches: 14. Germline V gives CDR1 DFQATT, CDR2 SNEGSKA (reference sequence). Note on this clonotype: Its antigen is undetermined.

Researchers prepared the TCRbeta library using unique molecular identifiers, the study reports. MiXCR, applied by TCRdb to the PCR reads, yields one record per CDR3 protein. The sample records about 440,000 distinct CDR3 sequences, roughly 43% being singletons. Study outcomes and limitations: Diversity of TCRbeta at day 60 was high in some patients, arising from surviving recipient T cells and thymic progenitors. Newly produced T cells mostly accounted for T-cell counts and diversity one year post-transplant. Expanded graft clones numbering several hundred reportedly gave rise to alpha-beta T cells about two months after transplant.

The source of this sequence is a girl aged 2-10 years with aplastic anemia, due to receive a stem cell transplant. The V call is TRBV20-1, the J call TRBJ1-5; TRBD1 matches 8 bases. Material: PBMCs, obtained before TCRalphabeta/CD19-depleted stem cell transplant. For the CDR3, the DNA is TGCAGTGCTAGAGCCCAAGGGGGGACAGGTGGATGGCCCCAGCATTTT. It codes for CSARAQGGTGGWPQHF.